This T cell receptor beta chain was observed in a study of T-cell reconstitution after alpha-beta-depleted transplantation in children. This clonotype was seen at least ten times. Its antigen is as yet unknown. Study observations and caveats: Several hundred expanded graft clones reportedly gave rise to the alpha-beta T cells present about two months after transplant. Recipient T cells and thymic progenitors that survived gave rise to the high TCRbeta diversity observed at day 60 in some patients.

This CDR3 spans 14 amino acids. V lost 3 bases to trimming and J lost 4 bases; unmatched junction nucleotides: 6. The germline V gene has CDR1 DFQATT and CDR2 SNEGSKA (reference sequence). Library preparation (for TCRbeta) was performed with unique molecular identifiers. A single record per CDR3 protein comes from TCRdb applying MiXCR to the PCR reads. This table holds about 440,000 distinct CDR3 sequences, around two fifths found once. This clonotype originated in a girl aged 2 to 10 with aplastic anemia, due to receive a stem cell transplant. Specimen: PBMCs, collected before TCRalphabeta/CD19-depleted stem cell transplant. The J gene is TRBJ2-1, the V gene TRBV20-1; 7 nucleotides line up with TRBD2. Here the CDR3 reads CSASAGGFYNEQFF. DNA for the CDR3: TGCAGTGCTAGCGCCGGGGGGTTTTACAATGAGCAGTTCTTC.